The present T cell receptor beta chain was sequenced within a study of blood T cell repertoires in COVID-19 (dated by TCRdb to 2018 to 2021). Some background on the complete study: Samples covering the acute and convalescent phases of COVID-19 were provided by collaborators in the United States, Italy and Spain. The prospective study material was composed of cDNA or gDNA derived from T cells, B-cell-depleted T cells, or PBMCs. Deeply sampled blood TCRbeta repertoires from subjects exposed to, actively infected with, or recovered from COVID-19 were included in the dataset. The repertoires were released in a freely available public database intended as a resource for research on the immune response to SARS-CoV-2. Samples were obtained from the ongoing ImmuneRACE study (first 160 participants) and from about 1,300 subjects provided by 6 global collaborators. A de-identified subject ID, COVID-19 status, age in years and sex were almost always included in the sample metadata. Where available, HLA class I and class II types were taken from metadata supplied by the sample provider and were not determined by assay-based typing.

Broader findings and caveats from the paper: The amount of clinical and demographic metadata varied by source and participant and was provided uncurated.

The cysteine opens and the phenylalanine closes a CDR3 of 13 amino acids. Of all the DNA, just the CDR3 is kept, 39 bases in frame from base 1. The CDR1 and CDR2 encoded by the germline V gene (reference sequence) are LNHNV and YYDKDF. The V end loses 1 base and the J end loses 8 bases, and a stretch of 8 bases separates them. With regard to this clone: What antigen it recognizes has not been identified. Per-base qualities were not stored, and no clone one base away is much larger.

Enrolling through a virtual design, the prospective study's participants ranged in age from about 18 to 100 years and lived across about two dozen United States geographic areas. Cohort assignment in the prospective study relied on participant-reported clinical history from a screening survey and a study questionnaire. Recovered participants in ImmuneRACE Cohort 3 were defined by two consecutive negative NP/OP PCR tests, clearance by a healthcare professional, or resolution of symptoms. In the prospective study, mobile phlebotomists collected whole blood, serum and a nasopharyngeal or oropharyngeal swab from each participant. Over a roughly two-month period, participants in the prospective study had the option of providing additional blood draws and questionnaires. Before DNA extraction, blood samples from the prospective study were shipped at room temperature or frozen. TCRbeta CDR3 regions were amplified from genomic DNA using the immunoSEQ Assay, a bias-controlled multiplex PCR. As for the authors' bioinformatics: The number of nucleated cells in each sample was estimated from the amplification of reference gene primers within the assay. To quantify the absolute abundance of each unique TCRbeta CDR3 rearrangement, sequence reads were collapsed and filtered. For each sample, productive Simpson clonality was calculated as the square root of Simpson's diversity index across productive rearrangements. Imported from immuneACCESS, the table was reduced by TCRdb to in-frame sequences with V and J called. These copies leave out some clones; in studies compared against another copy, an unresolved V gene accounts for under half, and the cause of the remainder is not known. V and J calls and clone size come straight from that table; D and trimming were deduced from the DNA. The sample table contains around 300,000 clones; only one count was recorded for about 88% of them. The ten most abundant clones make up 2.5% to 3.5% of the sample.

The TCR sequence derives from a woman aged 50 to 60 who had recovered from COVID-19. Sequencing was done on a sample of PBMCs or T cells enriched from blood (not recorded which). The chain couples TRBV15 to TRBJ1-4, with no D gene named confidently. In nucleotide form, the sequence is TGTGCCACCAGCAGAGGAATGGGCGAAAAACTGTTTTTT. Its protein is CATSRGMGEKLFF.